Below are 11 T cell receptor beta chains sequenced from a single sample in a study of cytomegalovirus exposure and HLA in healthy donors. Here immunoSEQ multiplex PCR was the method, and the copy in TCRdb shows in-frame clones only, minus some. The sample holds about 140,000 clones, 86% seen once. Sequenced: PBMCs. All receptors derive from a young man in good health and CMV-seronegative.

The chain couples TRBV27 to TRBJ2-1; 9 bases align to TRBD1. Germline V CDR1 and CDR2: MNHEY, SMNVEV (reference sequence). This CDR3 has 15 amino acids. Trimming took 5 bases from V and 6 from J; bases not matched to a gene: 8. The CDR3 spells CASSTGTGMINEQFF. The CDR3 DNA is TGTGCCAGCAGTACCGGGACAGGGATGATCAATGAGCAGTTCTTC.

The V and J genes are TRBV5-6 and TRBJ2-2; perhaps TRBD1 as D (5 bases). V lost 4 bases and J 3 bases, leaving 10 bases between the germline ends. The germline gives CDR1 SGHDT, CDR2 YYEEEE. The CDR3 has 14 amino acids. The CDR3 loop is CASSTPTDTGELFF. In nucleotides, the CDR3 is TGTGCCAGCAGCACTCCGACAGACACCGGGGAGCTGTTTTTT.

This chain uses TRBV9 with TRBJ2-7; possibly TRBD2 for D (6 bases). The length of the CDR3 is 13 residues. Germline CDR1 SGDLS, CDR2 YYNGEE. Trimming removed 8 bases at V and 3 bases at J, with 15 bases between. The CDR3 coding sequence is TGTGCCAGTTCCCTAGCGACGAACTACGAGCAGTACTTC. It translates to CASSLATNYEQYF. Based on the CDR3 plus reference TRBV9 and TRBJ2-7, the full variable domain is DSGVTQTPKHLITATGQRVTLRCSPRSGDLSVYWYQQSLDQGLQFLIQYYNGEERAKGNILERFSAQQFPDLHSELNLSSLELGDSALYFCASSLATNYEQYFGPGTRLTVT.

The count of this clone is one. The CDR3 is CAWQKRDIFNNEQFF. The CDR3 region has the DNA TGTGCCTGGCAGAAGCGGGACATATTCAACAATGAGCAGTTCTTC. The chain has TRBV30 and TRBJ2-1; D perhaps matches TRBD2 (7 bases). The ends were cut back, 5 bases at V and 5 bases at J, with 19 bases in the middle. This CDR3 is built from 15 residues. Germline CDR1 reads GTSNPN; CDR2 reads SVGIG (reference sequence).

The rearrangement joins TRBV9 to TRBJ2-7, with 9 positions matching TRBD1. CDR3 length: 14 residues. Germline loops: CDR1 SGDLS, CDR2 YYNGEE. V lost 4 bases, J lost 6 bases, and 8 bases stayed unmatched. The CDR3 spells CASSKGQGQGEQYF. CDR3 DNA: TGTGCCAGCAGCAAGGGACAGGGTCAGGGCGAGCAGTACTTC.

This chain connects TRBV11-2 to TRBJ1-1, with a tentative D call TRBD1 (5 bases). Germline values: CDR1 SGHAT, CDR2 FQNNGV. The germline V and J ends were trimmed by 2 bases and 6 bases, with 13 bases remaining between them. The CDR3 spans 14 residues. The CDR3 DNA is TGTGCCAGCAGCTTACCAGGGAGGGTACCTGAAGCTTTCTTT. Amino acid sequence: CASSLPGRVPEAFF.

This sequence joins TRBV21-1 and TRBJ1-3; TRBD1, as called in the table, went unchecked against the DNA. TRBV21-1 is described as a pseudogene. The CDR3 is 17 amino acids. CDR3: CASSFTQGASSGNTIYF. The CDR3 DNA follows: TGTGCCAGCAGTTTCACACAGGGGGCCAGCTCTGGAAACACCATATATTTT.

The chain is built from TRBV19 and TRBJ2-6, with TRBD1 identical over 9 bases. V lost 8 bases to trimming and J lost 0 bases; unmatched junction nucleotides: 2. The CDR3 totals 15 residues. Germline CDR1 and CDR2: LNHDA and SQIVND (reference sequence). In nucleotides, the CDR3 is TGTGCCAGTCAACAGGGGGCCTCTGGGGCCAACGTCCTGACTTTC. This sequence encodes CASQQGASGANVLTF.

This clone was seen a single time. V usage is TRBV11-3 and J usage is TRBJ2-7, with D perhaps matching TRBD1 (6 bases). The germline CDR1 and CDR2 sequences are SGHNT and YENEEA. The CDR3 sequence is 13 residues long. Trimming removed 1 base at V and 10 bases at J, with 14 bases between. The CDR3 coding sequence is TGTGCCAGCAGCTTAGGGGCAGGGGACGTTCAGTACTTC. Translated: CASSLGAGDVQYF.

This clone was observed a few times. The rearrangement uses TRBV5-4 and TRBJ2-7; TRBD1 aligns across 8 bases. The CDR3 has 13 residues. Germline assignment: CDR1 SGHNT and CDR2 YYREEE (reference sequence). With 2 bases clipped from V and 4 bases from J, the junction kept 2 bases outside the gene matches. CDR3 coding DNA: TGTGCCAGCAGCTTTCAGGGGGCGTACGAGCAGTACTTC. Its translation: CASSFQGAYEQYF.

This chain connects TRBV6-6 to TRBJ1-6; TRBD1 is a possible D gene (6 bases). Between the trimmed V and J ends, which lost 9 bases and 7 bases, there was a span of 13 bases. The germline CDR1 and CDR2 sequences are MNHNY and SVGAGI (reference sequence). This CDR3 comprises 13 residues. The CDR3 coding sequence is TGTGCCAGTGGGGGGGCAGGGAATTCACCCCTCCACTTT. Translating gives CASGGAGNSPLHF.